This TCR beta chain derives from a study of shared clonotypes between healthy human individuals. Notes on the study in general: Represented diversity (both genetic and exposure-history) was limited by the small number of donors.

This CDR3 has 14 residues. In germline, CDR1 is MGHRA, CDR2 YSYEKL. The J segment lost 4 bases and the V segment lost 4 bases, leaving 4 bases of the junction unmatched. Clones were read by immunoSEQ multiplex PCR, and TCRdb kept only the in-frame ones, dropping some. Of some 320,000 clones listed, about nine tenths are singletons. Turning to this clone: What it binds is unknown.

Source material: memory CD8+ T cells sorted from blood. Subset specified: CD45RO+ cells pooled with CCR7-negative TemRA cells. This receptor was taken from a man between 18 and 35 years old in good health. This chain connects TRBV4-1 to TRBJ2-7, with 10 bases identical to TRBD1. CDR3 sequence (DNA): TGCGCCAGCAGCCCTGGACAGGGGGGGTACGAGCAGTACTTC. The encoded protein is CASSPGQGGYEQYF.